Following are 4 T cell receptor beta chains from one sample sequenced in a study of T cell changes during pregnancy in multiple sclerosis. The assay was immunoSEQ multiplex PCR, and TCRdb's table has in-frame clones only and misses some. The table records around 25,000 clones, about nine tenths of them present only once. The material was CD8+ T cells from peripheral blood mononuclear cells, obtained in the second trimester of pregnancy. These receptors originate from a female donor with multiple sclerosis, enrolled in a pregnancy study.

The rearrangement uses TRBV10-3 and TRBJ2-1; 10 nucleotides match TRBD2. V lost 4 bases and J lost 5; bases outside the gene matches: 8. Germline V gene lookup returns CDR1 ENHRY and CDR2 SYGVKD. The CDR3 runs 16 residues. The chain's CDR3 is CAISVNSGGRDNEQFF. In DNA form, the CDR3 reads TGTGCCATCAGTGTAAATAGCGGGGGGAGGGACAATGAGCAGTTCTTC.

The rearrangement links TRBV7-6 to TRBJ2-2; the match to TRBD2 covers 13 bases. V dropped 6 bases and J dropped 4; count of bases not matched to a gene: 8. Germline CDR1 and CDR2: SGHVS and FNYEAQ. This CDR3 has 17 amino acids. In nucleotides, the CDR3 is TGTGCCAGCAGTAGGACTAGCGGGGGTATAATCACCGGGGAGCTGTTTTTT. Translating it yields CASSRTSGGIITGELFF.

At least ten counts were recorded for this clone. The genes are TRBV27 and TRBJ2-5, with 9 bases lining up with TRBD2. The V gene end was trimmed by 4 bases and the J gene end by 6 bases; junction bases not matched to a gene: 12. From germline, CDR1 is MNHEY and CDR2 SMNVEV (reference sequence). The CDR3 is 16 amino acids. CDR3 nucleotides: TGTGCCAGCAGTTCCGGGTTGGCGGGGGGGGCCCAGACCCAGTACTTC. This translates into CASSSGLAGGAQTQYF.

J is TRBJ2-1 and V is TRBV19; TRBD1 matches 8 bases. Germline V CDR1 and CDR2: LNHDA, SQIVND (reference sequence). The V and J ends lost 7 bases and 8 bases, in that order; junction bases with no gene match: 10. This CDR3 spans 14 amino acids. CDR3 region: CASIRTGNTDEQFF. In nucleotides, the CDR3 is TGTGCCAGTATTAGGACAGGGAATACCGATGAGCAGTTCTTC.